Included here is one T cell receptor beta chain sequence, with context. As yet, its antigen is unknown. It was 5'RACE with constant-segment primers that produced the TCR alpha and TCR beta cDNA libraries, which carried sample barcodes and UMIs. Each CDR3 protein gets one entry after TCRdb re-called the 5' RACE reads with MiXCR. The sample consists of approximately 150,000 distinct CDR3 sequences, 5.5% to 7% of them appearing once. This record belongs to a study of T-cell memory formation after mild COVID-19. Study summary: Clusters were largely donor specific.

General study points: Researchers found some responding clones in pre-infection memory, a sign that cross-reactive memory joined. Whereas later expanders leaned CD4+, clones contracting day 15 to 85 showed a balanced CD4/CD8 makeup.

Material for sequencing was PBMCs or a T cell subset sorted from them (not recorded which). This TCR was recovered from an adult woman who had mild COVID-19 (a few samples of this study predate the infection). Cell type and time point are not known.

The CDR3 here is CASSFPGQSYNEQFF. DNA for the CDR3: TGCGCCAGCAGCTTTCCGGGACAGTCCTACAATGAGCAGTTCTTC. The chain uses TRBV5-1 and TRBJ2-1; 7 bases line up with TRBD1. CDR1 and CDR2 (germline): SGHRS, YFSETQ. Losses at the gene ends were 2 bases for V and 1 base for J; bases not matched to a gene: 3. CDR3 length equals 15 residues.